This T cell receptor (beta chain) appears in the sequencing data of a study of blood T cell repertoires in COVID-19. Study in general: Whether acute or convalescent, the COVID-19 samples came from the United States, Italy and Spain. Sources were T cells, B-cell-depleted T cells, or PBMCs; the material itself was cDNA or gDNA.

Per the authors' pipeline: Estimation of nucleated cell counts was performed using reference gene primer amplification. Clones were read by immunoSEQ multiplex PCR, and TCRdb kept only the in-frame ones, dropping some. V, J and clone size reflect that table, while D and trimming were determined from the DNA. The sample shows tens of thousands of clones, roughly 85% of them seen only once. Sequenced: peripheral blood. The sequence was obtained from a human donor in a cohort sampled during active COVID-19.

For the CDR3, the DNA is TGTGCCAGCAGCTTGCCCCTAGGACAGGGCGAGCAGTACTTC. Its translation: CASSLPLGQGEQYF. V gene TRBV5-4 combines with J gene TRBJ2-7; TRBD1 matches at 8 bases. Germline-derived CDR1 and CDR2 are SGHNT and YYREEE (reference sequence). V trimming: 1 base; J trimming: 6 bases; junction bases outside the gene matches: 6. The CDR3 is made up of 14 amino acids.